The 31 T cell receptor beta chains in this list originate from one sample, sequenced in a study of T cells in Graves' hyperthyroidism and ophthalmopathy. TCR beta CDR3 regions were amplified from RNA transcripts. First-round RT-PCR with HTBI primers amplified the TCR CDR3 region. Each CDR3 protein is one row after TCRdb ran MiXCR on the multiplex PCR reads. The sample holds 450,000 to 700,000 distinct CDR3 sequences, under 60% seen once. Sequenced material: peripheral blood or thyroid tissue (not recorded which). The receptors stem from an adult woman with Graves' disease, either hyperthyroidism or ophthalmopathy (not recorded which).

The sample holds a few counts of this clonotype. The chain links TRBV5-1 to TRBJ2-5; D not resolved. Germline assignment: CDR1 SGHRS and CDR2 YFSETQ. V lost 6 bases and J lost 9, with 27 bases in between. CDR3 length: 16 residues. This CDR3 is CASTAKLPLGNQPQYF. The CDR3 DNA reads TGCGCCAGCACCGCAAAACTCCCATTGGGGAATCAGCCCCAGTACTTC.

The chain carries TRBV20-1 and TRBJ2-5; 7 bases agree with TRBD2. CDR3 length: 13 residues. The V gene's germline CDR1 is DFQATT and CDR2 SNEGSKA (reference sequence). CDR3 sequence reads: CATLGLVEETQYF. The CDR3 DNA reads as TGCGCTACCCTCGGACTAGTGGAAGAGACCCAGTACTTC.

The rearrangement uses TRBV27 and TRBJ1-1; possible D gene TRBD1, 5 bases. V was trimmed by 2 bases and J by 1 base, leaving 14 bases between them. This CDR3 contains 16 residues. Germline lookup yields CDR1 MNHEY and CDR2 SMNVEV (reference sequence). The CDR3 reads CASSLAGQGANTEAFF. The CDR3 DNA follows: TGTGCCAGCAGTTTAGCGGGGCAGGGAGCGAACACTGAAGCTTTCTTT.

As concerns this clonotype: This may come from a read error, since a much larger clone is one base off. The chain joins TRBV24-1 to TRBJ1-2; no firm D call. The V gene lost 5 bases and the J gene lost 0 bases, with 9 bases spanning the gap. This CDR3 region has 14 residues. Germline V CDR1 and CDR2: KGHDR, SFDVKD. CDR3 sequence (DNA): TGTGCCACCAGTGGTGTTGGGGCTAACTATGGCTACACCTTC. This encodes CATSGVGANYGYTF.

This clonotype was seen a single time. The junction shows a germline mismatch at one end, possibly a read error. The chain employs TRBV9 and TRBJ1-3; D may be TRBD1 (5 bases). Per germline, CDR1 SGDLS and CDR2 YYNGEE. This CDR3 contains 15 residues. The CDR3 sequence is CASSVDGTEVHTIYF. CDR3 nucleotides: TGTGCCAGTAGCGTAGACGGGACGGAGGTTCACACCATATATTTT.

In its sample, this clonotype was seen many times. The chain links TRBV6-5 to TRBJ1-5; the D gene is possibly TRBD1 (6 bases). This CDR3 is 15 amino acids long. Trimming removed 8 bases at V and 5 bases at J, with 19 bases between. Per germline, CDR1 MNHEY and CDR2 SVGAGI. The CDR3 is CASCPTGRTDQPQHF. The CDR3 DNA follows: TGTGCCAGCTGCCCAACAGGGAGAACGGATCAGCCCCAGCATTTT.

This CDR3 is CASSLVNRGLDTGELFF. As DNA, the CDR3 is TGTGCCAGCAGCTTAGTTAACAGGGGGCTAGACACCGGGGAGCTGTTTTTT. The genes are TRBV7-2 and TRBJ2-2, with 9 bases matching TRBD1. The germline V gene has CDR1 SGHTA and CDR2 FQGNSA. CDR3 length: 17 residues. V was clipped by 1 base and J by 3 bases; unmatched bases: 6.

This clonotype was observed a handful of times. The J gene is TRBJ2-7, the V gene TRBV15; tentatively, D is TRBD2 (5 bases). V was cut by 6 bases and J by 2 bases, with 8 bases left in between. CDR3 length: 12 amino acids. Germline CDR1 LNHNV, CDR2 YYDKDF (reference sequence). CDR3 DNA: TGTGCCACCAGTACCGGGGCCTACGAGCAGTACTTC. Amino acid sequence: CATSTGAYEQYF. The full variable domain, in which reference TRBV15 and TRBJ2-7 provide the parts outside the CDR3, is DAMVIQNPRYQVTQFGKPVTLSCSQTLNHNVMYWYQQKSSQAPKLLFHYYDKDFNNEADTPDNFQSRRPNTSFCFLDIRSPGLGDTAMYLCATSTGAYEQYFGPGTRLTVT.

This sequence joins TRBV24-1 and TRBJ2-5, with TRBD1 as a possible D gene (5 bases). The length of the CDR3 is 16 residues. The germline V gene has CDR1 KGHDR and CDR2 SFDVKD. The V gene lost 3 bases and the J gene lost 2 bases, with 15 bases spanning the gap. In DNA form, the CDR3 reads TGTGCCACCAGTGATGCTACCAGCAGGGAACAAGAGACCCAGTACTTC. This sequence encodes CATSDATSREQETQYF.

V is TRBV9 and J is TRBJ2-7, with 14 bases lining up with TRBD2. The DNA end favors TRBJ2-1, so the J call may be wrong. The CDR3 spans 15 residues. Germline V CDR1 and CDR2: SGDLS, YYNGEE. In DNA form, the CDR3 reads TGTGCCAGCAGCGGGACTAGCGGGAGGCCCGGTGAGCAGTTCTTC. Encoded protein: CASSGTSGRPGEQFF.

This sequence joins TRBV2 and TRBJ2-1; unclear D gene. CDR3 length: 13 amino acids. Per the germline V gene, CDR1 is SNHLY and CDR2 is FYNNEI. With 4 bases removed from V and 10 bases from J, the gap between germline ends came to 14 bases. The CDR3 coding sequence is TGTGCCAGCAGTGGCAGGCGTCGGGTAGAGCAGTTCTTC. Encoded protein: CASSGRRRVEQFF.

The chain couples TRBV4-1 to TRBJ1-1, with TRBD1 identical over 7 bases. The V gene's germline CDR1 is MGHRA and CDR2 YSYEKL. The CDR3 has 14 residues. The J segment lost 5 bases and the V segment lost 0 bases, leaving 3 bases of the junction unmatched. CDR3 protein: CASSQDDRATEAFF. DNA for the CDR3: TGCGCCAGCAGCCAAGATGACAGGGCTACTGAAGCTTTCTTT.

This clonotype has only a few counts. The chain recombines TRBV25-1 with TRBJ1-2; D possibly corresponds to TRBD1 (5 bases). V shed 2 bases and J shed 3 bases, with 13 bases lying between them. The germline gives CDR1 MGHDK, CDR2 SYGVNS. This CDR3 comprises 15 residues. The CDR3 DNA reads as TGTGCCAGCAGTGAAGGCGGCAGGGCCCACTATGGCTACACCTTC. Amino acid sequence: CASSEGGRAHYGYTF.

In its sample, this clonotype was seen many times. V and J are TRBV20-1 and TRBJ1-6, with TRBD1 matching 7 bases. Germline V lookup: CDR1 DFQATT, CDR2 SNEGSKA (reference sequence). This CDR3 contains 14 residues. V dropped 7 bases and J dropped 8; count of bases not matched to a gene: 11. CDR3 nucleotides: TGCAGTGTTTTATTACAGGGGAGGGATTCACCCCTCCACTTT. It yields the protein CSVLLQGRDSPLHF.

This clonotype was picked up many times. This chain joins TRBV11-2 and TRBJ2-2; a weak D match, TRBD1 (5 bases). This CDR3 is 15 amino acids long. V was pared by 3 bases and J by 6 bases, with 14 bases between. Germline V CDR1 and CDR2: SGHAT, FQNNGV. The CDR3 region is CASSFVQGLPGELFF. CDR3 coding DNA: TGTGCCAGCAGCTTTGTGCAGGGATTGCCCGGGGAGCTGTTTTTT. Drawing the rest from reference TRBV11-2 and TRBJ2-2, the complete variable domain is EAGVAQSPRYKIIEKRQSVAFWCNPISGHATLYWYQQILGQGPKLLIQFQNNGVVDDSQLPKDRFSAERLKGVDSTLKIQPAKLEDSAVYLCASSFVQGLPGELFFGEGSRLTVL.

To note about this clonotype: At one end, the junction sequence differs from germline, possibly due to a read error. The rearrangement links TRBV12-3 or TRBV12-4 to TRBJ1-6, with D possibly matching TRBD1 (5 bases). The CDR3 totals 14 residues. CDR3 protein: CTSSDSTYNSPLHF. CDR3 nucleotides: TGTACCAGCAGTGACAGTACCTATAATTCACCCCTCCACTTT.

CDR3 coding DNA: TGCAGCGTCTCCGGGACGAATGGCGACGAGCAGTACTTC. It specifies CSVSGTNGDEQYF. The gene calls are TRBV29-1 and TRBJ2-7, with D perhaps assigned TRBD1 or TRBD2 (5 bases each). CDR3 size: 13 residues. The V gene's germline CDR1 is SQVTM and CDR2 ANQGSEA. Trimming shortened V by 6 bases and J by 5 bases, and 17 bases separated the two germline ends.

The rearrangement uses TRBV2 and TRBJ2-2, with no clear D. The V gene's germline CDR1 is SNHLY and CDR2 FYNNEI. Trimming removed 6 bases from V and 6 bases from J, with 14 bases in between. The CDR3 loop spans 14 amino acids. In DNA form, the CDR3 reads TGTGCCAGCAGACTAACAGTGGTGGCCGGGGAGCTGTTTTTT. It is translated as CASRLTVVAGELFF.

The rearrangement joins TRBV27 to TRBJ1-1, with D perhaps TRBD1 (6 bases). From germline, CDR1 is MNHEY and CDR2 SMNVEV (reference sequence). Trimming pared 0 bases from V and 0 bases from J, leaving 8 bases between. This CDR3 spans 15 amino acids. CDR3 loop: CASSLSRTVNTEAFF. DNA of the CDR3: TGTGCCAGCAGTTTATCTCGGACAGTGAACACTGAAGCTTTCTTT.

This clonotype was detected many times. This sequence joins TRBV7-8 and TRBJ2-6; D unresolved. V lost 2 bases and J 4 bases, leaving 21 bases between the germline ends. The germline gives CDR1 SGHVS, CDR2 FQNEAQ. CDR3 size: 19 residues. The CDR3 sequence is CASSLRLVRNWVGANVLTF. In nucleotides, the CDR3 is TGTGCCAGCAGCTTACGCCTAGTGCGGAATTGGGTCGGGGCCAACGTCCTGACTTTC.

The count of this clonotype is one. The CDR3 bases are TGTGCCACCAGCAGAGAGCCGCCCCGCACTGAAGCTTTCTTT. Protein product: CATSREPPRTEAFF. The V and J genes are TRBV15 and TRBJ1-1; unclear D gene. Deletions cut 0 bases from V and 4 bases from J, with 9 bases between. The CDR3 is made up of 14 amino acids. Germline V gene sequence: CDR1 LNHNV, CDR2 YYDKDF (reference sequence).

This clonotype was recorded at least ten times. CDR3 sequence reads: CASSTRHGGQGRSTGELFF. In DNA, the CDR3 is TGTGCCAGCAGCACGAGACATGGGGGACAGGGGCGGTCCACCGGGGAGCTGTTTTTT. This chain uses TRBV9 with TRBJ2-2; 10 bases map to TRBD1. After removal of 4 bases from V and 4 bases from J, the junction contained 16 bases not matched to a gene. Germline CDR1 reads SGDLS; CDR2 reads YYNGEE. This CDR3 contains 19 residues.

The count of this clonotype is one. The final CDR3 position lacks the conserved phenylalanine or tryptophan, pointing to a likely read error. The DNA is omitted, as the CDR3 cannot be located on it reliably, and the CDR3 follows TCRdb's listing. The chain joins TRBV20-1 to TRBJ1-4; TRBD1 was called by the table and not checked on the DNA. CDR1 is DFQATT, CDR2 SNEGSKA, per germline (reference sequence). Termini included, the CDR3 measures 11 amino acids. CDR3 region: CSARIRPFKTY.

The CDR3 region is CSASIVQGGRGTGELFF. The CDR3 DNA is TGCAGTGCTAGTATCGTCCAGGGGGGGAGAGGCACCGGGGAGCTGTTTTTT. The J gene is TRBJ2-2, the V gene TRBV20-1; TRBD1 or TRBD2 may be the D gene (7 bases each). The CDR3 sequence is 17 residues long. The germline CDR1 and CDR2 sequences are DFQATT and SNEGSKA (reference sequence). The V and J ends lost 3 bases and 4 bases respectively, with 21 bases between them.

The table lists this clonotype with many counts. The gene calls are TRBV12-3 or TRBV12-4 and TRBJ2-5; 13 bases are a match to TRBD2. V dropped 6 bases and J dropped 4; count of bases not matched to a gene: 5. The CDR3 covers 15 residues. CDR3 in amino acids: CASSRLAGGIETQYF. The CDR3 DNA follows: TGTGCCAGCAGCCGACTAGCGGGAGGAATAGAGACCCAGTACTTC.

This chain uses TRBV7-6 with TRBJ1-6; no clear D gene. V dropped 5 bases and J dropped 1 base, with 9 bases sitting between them. This CDR3 is 15 amino acids long. Germline CDR1 reads SGHVS; CDR2 reads FNYEAQ. The CDR3 region has the DNA TGTGCCAGCAGCCGCGATACTTCCTATAATTCACCCCTCCACTTT. This gives the protein CASSRDTSYNSPLHF.

This clonotype was seen at least ten times. This chain connects TRBV29-1 to TRBJ2-7; no clear D. This CDR3 is 11 amino acids long. Per germline, CDR1 SQVTM and CDR2 ANQGSEA. Trimming left V 7 bases short and J 6 bases short, with 13 bases between. CDR3 sequence (DNA): TGCAGCGCTAGGGAAATAGGCGAGCAGTACTTC. This sequence encodes CSAREIGEQYF.

This clonotype was seen a single time. The chain combines TRBV6-5 with TRBJ1-4, with 7 positions matching TRBD1. This CDR3 region has 15 residues. The ends lost 6 bases at V and 5 bases at J; junction bases unmatched: 9. CDR1 is MNHEY, CDR2 SVGAGI, per germline. The CDR3 DNA follows: TGTGCCAGCAGGCCGGGACAGTCCTACAATGAAAAACTGTTTTTT. It yields the protein CASRPGQSYNEKLFF.

The count of this clonotype is one. The gene calls are TRBV11-1 and TRBJ2-7; a weak D match, TRBD1 (5 bases). The germline V gene has CDR1 SGHAT and CDR2 FQDESV (reference sequence). This CDR3 is built from 14 residues. The V end was cut by 6 bases, the J end by 4 bases, with 16 bases between. The CDR3 DNA reads TGTGCCAGCAGTCCTGACAGTGACCTTTACGAGCAGTACTTC. Protein sequence: CASSPDSDLYEQYF.

This clonotype occurred many times. The chain combines TRBV20-1 with TRBJ2-7; 9 bases are shared with TRBD1. The CDR3 extends over 13 amino acids. The trim removed 3 bases at V and 3 bases at J, leaving 3 bases unmatched. From germline, CDR1 is DFQATT and CDR2 SNEGSKA (reference sequence). CDR3 bases: TGCAGTGCTAGCGACAGGGGGGGCTACGAGCAGTACTTC. Its translation is CSASDRGGYEQYF.

The chain uses TRBV7-6 and TRBJ1-6; 9 bases align to TRBD1. Unmatched junction bases numbered 6, after V lost 4 bases and J lost 8 bases. Germline CDR1 SGHVS, CDR2 FNYEAQ. This CDR3 region has 15 residues. The CDR3 DNA sequence: TGTGCCAGCAGCTCGGAGGGACAGGGAGATTCACCCCTCCACTTT. Translated: CASSSEGQGDSPLHF.